This T cell receptor (beta chain) was recovered during a study of blood T cell repertoires in COVID-19. The CDR3 spans 13 residues. The germline gives CDR1 LNHDA, CDR2 SQIVND (reference sequence). Trimming took 5 bases from V and 4 from J, leaving 11 bases between them. The data were produced by immunoSEQ multiplex PCR, yet TCRdb's version contains in-frame clones alone and is incomplete. The table includes about 93,000 clones, about 80% detected once. Sequences were obtained from peripheral blood. J is TRBJ1-2 and V is TRBV19; D unresolved. This receptor was identified in a human donor in a cohort sampled during active COVID-19. The CDR3 spells CASSLLVGYGYTF. The CDR3 nucleotides are TGTGCCAGTAGTTTACTGGTCGGCTATGGCTACACCTTC. Looking up the rest from reference TRBV19 and TRBJ1-2 gives the full variable domain: DGGITQSPKYLFRKEGQNVTLSCEQNLNHDAMYWYRQDPGQGLRLIYYSQIVNDFQKGDIAEGYSVSREKKESFPLTVTSAQKNPTAFYLCASSLLVGYGYTFGSGTRLTVV.